This T cell receptor beta chain appears in the sequencing data of a study of cytomegalovirus exposure and HLA in healthy donors. Study-level results: In vitro, three CMV-associated chains proved specific for CMV antigens. Rates of TCR association differed by HLA locus in a later analysis, with DRB1 highest and HLA-C lowest.

J gave up 9 bases and V 4 bases, and 11 bases lay outside the gene matches. The CDR3 consists of 14 residues. Germline lookup yields CDR1 MNHEY and CDR2 SMNVEV (reference sequence). It was with 60 Vbeta and 13 Jbeta primers that the PCR ran. Using immunoSEQ multiplex PCR, the repertoire was profiled, and TCRdb retains in-frame clones only, with some absent. The sample lists 110,000 to 150,000 clones; about three quarters were seen once. Concerning this clone itself: Its antigen is still unknown.

The clonotype originates from a woman aged 40 to 55 in good health and CMV-seronegative. The sequenced sample consisted of PBMCs. The chain joins TRBV27 to TRBJ1-1, with 7 positions matching TRBD1. The CDR3 spells CASSSIDRERKAFF. The CDR3 DNA sequence: TGTGCCAGCAGTTCAATCGACAGGGAACGCAAAGCTTTCTTT.